The 6 T cell receptor beta chains in this list originate from one sample, sequenced in a study of identical twins. TCRdb fed the 5' RACE reads into MiXCR, producing one record per CDR3 protein. This sample has fewer than 500,000 distinct CDR3 sequences, with roughly 13% found just once. A further study also used this sample, focusing on yellow fever vaccine responses in identical twins.

Specimen: CD4+ T cells sorted from blood. These receptors all stem from a woman younger than 35 in good health.

This chain joins TRBV5-1 and TRBJ2-7; tentatively, D is TRBD1 (7 bases). Trimming took off 5 bases at V and 3 bases at J, with 15 bases between the two ends. From germline, CDR1 is SGHRS and CDR2 YFSETQ. This CDR3 region has 14 residues. This CDR3 is CASSPPGGYYEQYF. The CDR3, as DNA: TGCGCCAGCAGTCCCCCAGGGGGGTACTACGAGCAGTACTTC.

This clonotype was observed many times. The rearrangement joins TRBV5-1 to TRBJ2-1; the D gene is possibly TRBD1 (6 bases). The CDR3 sequence is 13 residues long. Between the trimmed V and J ends, which lost 3 bases and 7 bases, there was a span of 11 bases. Germline CDR1 and CDR2: SGHRS and YFSETQ. CDR3 residues: CASSSGDKNEQFF. The CDR3 DNA is TGCGCCAGCAGCTCTGGGGACAAGAATGAGCAGTTCTTC.

CDR3 protein: CASSLGAEYSPLHF. In DNA form, the CDR3 reads TGTGCCAGCAGCTTGGGGGCGGAGTACTCACCCCTCCACTTT. V is TRBV7-6 and J is TRBJ1-6; D possibly corresponds to TRBD1 (6 bases). This CDR3 spans 14 amino acids. From germline, CDR1 is SGHVS and CDR2 FNYEAQ. Trimming stripped 3 bases from V and 10 bases from J, with 13 bases between.

This clonotype has ten or more counts. CDR3 loop: CASSVAGTPTYEQYF. CDR3 sequence (DNA): TGTGCCAGCAGCGTAGCCGGGACTCCAACCTACGAGCAGTACTTC. V usage is TRBV9 and J usage is TRBJ2-7, with a possible D match to TRBD2 (6 bases). This CDR3 region has 15 residues. The V and J ends lost 0 bases and 2 bases respectively, with 12 bases between them. Germline V gives CDR1 SGDLS, CDR2 YYNGEE.

This rearrangement joins TRBV7-2 to TRBJ2-1, with 10 bases matching TRBD2. The V gene end was trimmed by 1 base and the J gene end by 6 bases; junction bases not matched to a gene: 6. In germline, CDR1 is SGHTA, CDR2 FQGNSA. The CDR3 runs 16 residues. The CDR3 region has the DNA TGTGCCAGCAGCTTAGGGCCGCCTAGCGGGGGCAATGAGCAGTTCTTC. As protein: CASSLGPPSGGNEQFF.

This chain links TRBV6-1 with TRBJ2-7, with D perhaps matching TRBD1 (5 bases). V shed 0 bases and J shed 6 bases, with 12 bases lying between them. The CDR3 runs to 14 residues. The germline V gene has CDR1 MNHNS and CDR2 SASEGT. DNA for the CDR3: TGTGCCAGCAGTGAAGCATTAGGAAGGGGCGAGCAGTACTTC. Translation: CASSEALGRGEQYF.